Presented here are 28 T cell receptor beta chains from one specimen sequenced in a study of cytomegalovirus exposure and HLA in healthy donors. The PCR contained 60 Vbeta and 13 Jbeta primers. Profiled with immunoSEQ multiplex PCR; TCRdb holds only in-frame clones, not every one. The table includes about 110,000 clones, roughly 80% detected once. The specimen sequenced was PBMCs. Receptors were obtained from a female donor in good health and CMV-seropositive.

In nucleotides, the CDR3 is TGTGCCAGCGGCCTGCGGGAAAAAGATACGCAGTATTTT. Its protein is CASGLREKDTQYF. The V and J genes are TRBV6-6 and TRBJ2-3; D is possibly TRBD2 (6 bases). Trimming removed 8 bases from V and 5 bases from J, with 14 bases in between. CDR1 MNHNY and CDR2 SVGAGI come from the germline V gene (reference sequence). The CDR3 spans 13 residues.

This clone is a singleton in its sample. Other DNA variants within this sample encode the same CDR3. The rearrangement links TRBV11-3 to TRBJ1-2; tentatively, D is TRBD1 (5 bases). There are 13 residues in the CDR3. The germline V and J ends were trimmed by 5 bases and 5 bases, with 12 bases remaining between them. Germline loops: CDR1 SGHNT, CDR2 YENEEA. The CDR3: CASSRERQYGYTF. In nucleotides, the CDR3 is TGTGCCAGCAGCCGTGAACGACAGTATGGCTACACCTTC.

The CDR3 is CASSERGQPTYEQYF. CDR3 in DNA: TGTGCCAGCAGTGAAAGGGGACAGCCAACCTACGAGCAGTACTTC. V gene TRBV6-1 combines with J gene TRBJ2-7; the match to TRBD1 covers 7 bases. Germline-derived CDR1 and CDR2 are MNHNS and SASEGT. The CDR3 has 15 amino acids. The J segment lost 2 bases and the V segment lost 2 bases, leaving 6 bases of the junction unmatched.

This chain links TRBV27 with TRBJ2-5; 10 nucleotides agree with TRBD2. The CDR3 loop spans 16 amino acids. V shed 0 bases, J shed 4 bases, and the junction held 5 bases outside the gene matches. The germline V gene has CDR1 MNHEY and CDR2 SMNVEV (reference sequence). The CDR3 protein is CASSLSASGRGETQYF. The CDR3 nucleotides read TGTGCCAGCAGTTTATCGGCTAGCGGGAGAGGAGAGACCCAGTACTTC.

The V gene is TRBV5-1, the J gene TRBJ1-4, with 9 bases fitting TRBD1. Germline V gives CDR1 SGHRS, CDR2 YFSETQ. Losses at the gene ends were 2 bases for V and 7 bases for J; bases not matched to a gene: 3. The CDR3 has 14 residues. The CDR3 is CASSLRQGGEKLFF. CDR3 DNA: TGCGCCAGCAGCTTACGACAGGGGGGTGAAAAACTGTTTTTT. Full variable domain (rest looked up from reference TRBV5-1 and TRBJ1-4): KAGVTQTPRYLIKTRGQQVTLSCSPISGHRSVSWYQQTPGQGLQFLFEYFSETQRNKGNFPGRFSGRQFSNSRSEMNVSTLELGDSALYLCASSLRQGGEKLFFGSGTQLSVL.

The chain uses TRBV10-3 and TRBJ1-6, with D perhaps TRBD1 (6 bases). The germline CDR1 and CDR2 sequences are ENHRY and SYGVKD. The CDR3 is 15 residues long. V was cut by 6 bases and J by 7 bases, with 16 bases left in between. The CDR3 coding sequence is TGTGCCATCAGGGAAGGACAGCCGAGCAATTCACCCCTCCACTTT. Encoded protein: CAIREGQPSNSPLHF.

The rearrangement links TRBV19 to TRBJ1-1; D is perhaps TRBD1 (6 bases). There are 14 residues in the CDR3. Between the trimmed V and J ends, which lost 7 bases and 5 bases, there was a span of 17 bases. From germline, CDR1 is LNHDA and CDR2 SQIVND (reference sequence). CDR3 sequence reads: CASNTHTGTTEAFF. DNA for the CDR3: TGTGCCAGTAATACCCACACAGGGACGACTGAAGCTTTCTTT.

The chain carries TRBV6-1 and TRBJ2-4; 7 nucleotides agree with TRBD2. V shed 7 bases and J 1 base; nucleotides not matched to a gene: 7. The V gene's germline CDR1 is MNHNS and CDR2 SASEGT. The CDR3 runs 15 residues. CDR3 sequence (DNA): TGTGCCAGCATTCCAAGGGAGGGGGCCAAAAACATTCAGTACTTC. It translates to CASIPREGAKNIQYF.

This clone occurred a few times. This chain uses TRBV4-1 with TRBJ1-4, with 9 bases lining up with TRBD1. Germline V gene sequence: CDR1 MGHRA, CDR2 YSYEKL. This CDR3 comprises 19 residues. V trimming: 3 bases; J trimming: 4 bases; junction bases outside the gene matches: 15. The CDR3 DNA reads TGCGCCAGCAGCCAGGACCGTGGAAGTACGGGACAGGGTAATGAAAAACTGTTTTTT. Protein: CASSQDRGSTGQGNEKLFF.

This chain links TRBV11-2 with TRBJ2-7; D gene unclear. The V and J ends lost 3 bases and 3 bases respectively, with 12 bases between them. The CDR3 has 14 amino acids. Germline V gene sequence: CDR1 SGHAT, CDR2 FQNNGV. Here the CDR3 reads CASSLVQKDYEQYF. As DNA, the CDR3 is TGTGCCAGCAGCTTGGTCCAGAAAGACTACGAGCAGTACTTC. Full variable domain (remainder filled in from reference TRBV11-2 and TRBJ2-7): EAGVAQSPRYKIIEKRQSVAFWCNPISGHATLYWYQQILGQGPKLLIQFQNNGVVDDSQLPKDRFSAERLKGVDSTLKIQPAKLEDSAVYLCASSLVQKDYEQYFGPGTRLTVT.

The CDR3 DNA is TGTGCCAGCAGTGATGTAAGGGACAGGGCGAAGGAGACCCAGTACTTC. Encoded protein: CASSDVRDRAKETQYF. The chain recombines TRBV6-1 with TRBJ2-5; 9 nucleotides line up with TRBD1. J was trimmed by 5 bases and V by 3 bases; bases with no gene match: 10. The CDR3 extends over 16 amino acids. The germline CDR1 and CDR2 sequences are MNHNS and SASEGT.

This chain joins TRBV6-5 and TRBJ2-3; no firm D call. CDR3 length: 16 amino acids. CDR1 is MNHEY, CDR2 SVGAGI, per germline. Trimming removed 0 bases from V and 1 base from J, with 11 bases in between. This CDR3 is CASSYSGGKRTDTQYF. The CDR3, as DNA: TGTGCCAGCAGTTACTCTGGCGGCAAACGCACAGATACGCAGTATTTT.

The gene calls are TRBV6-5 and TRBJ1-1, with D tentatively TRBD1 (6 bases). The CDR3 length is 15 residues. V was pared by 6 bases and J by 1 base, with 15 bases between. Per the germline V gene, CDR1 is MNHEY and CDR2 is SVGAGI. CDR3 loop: CASRFDRTGNTEAFF. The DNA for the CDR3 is TGTGCCAGCAGATTCGACAGGACGGGGAACACTGAAGCTTTCTTT.

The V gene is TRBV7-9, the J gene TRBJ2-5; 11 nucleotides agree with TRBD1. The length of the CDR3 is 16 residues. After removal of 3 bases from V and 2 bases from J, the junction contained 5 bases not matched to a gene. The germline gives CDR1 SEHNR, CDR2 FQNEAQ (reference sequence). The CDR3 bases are TGTGCCAGCAGCTTGGGGGACAGGGGGAAGCAAGAGACCCAGTACTTC. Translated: CASSLGDRGKQETQYF.

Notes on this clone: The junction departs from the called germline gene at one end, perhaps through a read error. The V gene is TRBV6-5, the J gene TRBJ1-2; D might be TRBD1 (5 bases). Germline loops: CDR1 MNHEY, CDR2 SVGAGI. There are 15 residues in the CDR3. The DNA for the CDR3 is TGTGCCAGCAGTCCCCAAGGGGTCATTAACTTTGGCTACACCTTC. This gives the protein CASSPQGVINFGYTF.

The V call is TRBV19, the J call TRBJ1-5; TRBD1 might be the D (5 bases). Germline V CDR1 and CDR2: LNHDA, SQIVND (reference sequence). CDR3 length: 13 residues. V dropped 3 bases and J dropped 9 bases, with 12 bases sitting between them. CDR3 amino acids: CASSMGDLRPQHF. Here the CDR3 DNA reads TGTGCCAGTAGTATGGGGGACTTACGGCCCCAGCATTTT.

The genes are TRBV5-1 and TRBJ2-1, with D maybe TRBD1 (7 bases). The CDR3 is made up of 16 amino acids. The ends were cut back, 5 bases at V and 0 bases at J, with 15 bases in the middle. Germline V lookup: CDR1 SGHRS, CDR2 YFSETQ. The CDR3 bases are TGCGCCAGCAGAAAGGGGGCCGGGAGCTCCTACAATGAGCAGTTCTTC. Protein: CASRKGAGSSYNEQFF.

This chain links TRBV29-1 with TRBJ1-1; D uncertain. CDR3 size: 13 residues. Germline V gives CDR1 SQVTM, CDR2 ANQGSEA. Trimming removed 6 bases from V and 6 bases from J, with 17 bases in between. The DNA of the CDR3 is TGCAGCGTCTACGAACCAGGTGGCTCTGAAGCTTTCTTT. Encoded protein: CSVYEPGGSEAFF.

CDR3 protein: CASSEPGAGRGKAEAFF. CDR3 bases: TGTGCCAGCAGTGAACCGGGTGCGGGCAGGGGAAAAGCTGAAGCTTTCTTT. The gene calls are TRBV6-1 and TRBJ1-1; tentative D call: TRBD1 (6 bases). With 2 bases removed from V and 6 bases from J, the gap between germline ends came to 22 bases. Germline V lookup: CDR1 MNHNS, CDR2 SASEGT. CDR3 length: 17 amino acids.

Here the CDR3 reads CASTAEGGANVLTF. The CDR3 DNA is TGTGCCAGCACCGCGGAGGGAGGGGCCAACGTCCTGACTTTC. V and J are TRBV7-8 and TRBJ2-6, with a weak D call TRBD2 (6 bases). CDR1 is SGHVS and CDR2 is FQNEAQ in the germline V gene. Trimming took 7 bases from V and 4 from J, leaving 11 bases between them. The CDR3 spans 14 residues.

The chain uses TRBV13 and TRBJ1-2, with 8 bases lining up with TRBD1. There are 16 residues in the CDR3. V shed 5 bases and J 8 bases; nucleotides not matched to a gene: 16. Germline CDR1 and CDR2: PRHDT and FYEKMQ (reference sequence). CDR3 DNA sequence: TGTGCCAGCAGCCCCCGACAGGGGCCTGGGTCTATGGGCTACACCTTC. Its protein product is CASSPRQGPGSMGYTF.

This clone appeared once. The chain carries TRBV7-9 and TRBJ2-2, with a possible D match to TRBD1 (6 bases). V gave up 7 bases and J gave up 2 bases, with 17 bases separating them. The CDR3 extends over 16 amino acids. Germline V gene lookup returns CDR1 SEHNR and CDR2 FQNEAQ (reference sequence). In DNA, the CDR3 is TGTGCCAGCACCCCCTCCCGGACAGATAACACCGGGGAGCTGTTTTTT. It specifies CASTPSRTDNTGELFF.

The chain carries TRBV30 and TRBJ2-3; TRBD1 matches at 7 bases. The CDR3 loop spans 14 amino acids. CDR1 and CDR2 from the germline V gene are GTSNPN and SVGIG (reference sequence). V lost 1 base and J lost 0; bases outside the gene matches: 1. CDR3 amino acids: CAWSGGGSTDTQYF. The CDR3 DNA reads TGTGCCTGGAGTGGAGGGGGCAGCACAGATACGCAGTATTTT.

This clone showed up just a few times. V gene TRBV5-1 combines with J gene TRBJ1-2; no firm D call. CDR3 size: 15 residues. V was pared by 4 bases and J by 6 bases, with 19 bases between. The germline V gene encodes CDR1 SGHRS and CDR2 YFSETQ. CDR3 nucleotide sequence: TGCGCCAGCAGCAGTGGCGGGTTGGGTGTCGATGGCTACACCTTC. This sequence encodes CASSSGGLGVDGYTF.

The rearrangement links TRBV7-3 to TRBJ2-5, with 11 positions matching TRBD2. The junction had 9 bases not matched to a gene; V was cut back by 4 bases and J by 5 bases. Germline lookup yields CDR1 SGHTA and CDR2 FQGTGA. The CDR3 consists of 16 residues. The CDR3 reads CASSSDPSGGRETQYF. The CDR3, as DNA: TGTGCCAGCAGCTCCGACCCTAGCGGGGGGCGGGAGACCCAGTACTTC.

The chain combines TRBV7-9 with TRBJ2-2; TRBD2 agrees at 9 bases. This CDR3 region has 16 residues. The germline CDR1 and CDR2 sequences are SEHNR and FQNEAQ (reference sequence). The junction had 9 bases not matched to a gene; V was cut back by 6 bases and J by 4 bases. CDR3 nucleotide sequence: TGTGCCAGCAGTCCTAGCGGGGTACGGGGCACCGGGGAGCTGTTTTTT. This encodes CASSPSGVRGTGELFF.

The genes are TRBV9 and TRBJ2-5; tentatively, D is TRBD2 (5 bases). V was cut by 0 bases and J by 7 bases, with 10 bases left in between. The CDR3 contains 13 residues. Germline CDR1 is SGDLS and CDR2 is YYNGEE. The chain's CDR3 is CASSVDPSPTQYF. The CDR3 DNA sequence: TGTGCCAGCAGCGTAGATCCTAGCCCGACCCAGTACTTC.

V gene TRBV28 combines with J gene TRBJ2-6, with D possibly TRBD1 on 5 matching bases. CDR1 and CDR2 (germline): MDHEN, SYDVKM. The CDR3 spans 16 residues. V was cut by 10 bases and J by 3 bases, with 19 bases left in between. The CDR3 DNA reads TGTGCCACCACTCCCGTTGGGGCTCTTGGGGCCAACGTCCTGACTTTC. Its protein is CATTPVGALGANVLTF.